Listed here are 19 T cell receptor beta chains from one sample, sequenced in a study of shared clonotypes between healthy human individuals. The repertoire was sequenced with immunoSEQ multiplex PCR; TCRdb's copy has only in-frame clones and lacks some. Of about 380,000 clones listed, approximately 96% are singletons. The sequenced material came from memory CD8+ T cells sorted from blood. Subset noted: CD45RO+ cells pooled with CCR7-negative TemRA cells. The receptor set was obtained from a man aged 25-45 years in good health.

This sequence joins TRBV10-2 and TRBJ2-3; D ambiguous. CDR1 and CDR2 (germline): WSHSY, SAAADI. V was trimmed by 2 bases and J by 4 bases, leaving 4 bases between them. The CDR3 length is 12 residues. This chain's CDR3 is CASSEGADTQYF. Written as DNA, the CDR3 is TGCGCCAGCAGTGAGGGGGCAGATACGCAGTATTTT.

V and J are TRBV7-9 and TRBJ2-4; D is undetermined. The CDR3 contains 17 residues. Germline loops: CDR1 SEHNR, CDR2 FQNEAQ (reference sequence). V lost 3 bases and J 3 bases, leaving 18 bases between the germline ends. The CDR3 here is CASSLQVHREGKNIQYF. In nucleotides, the CDR3 is TGTGCCAGCAGCTTGCAGGTACATAGGGAAGGCAAAAACATTCAGTACTTC.

Turning to this clone: An end of the junction does not agree with germline; a read error may underlie this. This chain uses TRBV6-1 with TRBJ1-1, with unresolved D. Germline V gives CDR1 MNHNS, CDR2 SASEGT. The CDR3 length is 14 residues. This CDR3 is CASREEAVNTEAFF. In DNA form, the CDR3 reads TGTGCCAGCAGGGAAGAGGCAGTGAACACTGAAGCTTTCTTT.

This chain connects TRBV18 to TRBJ1-5, with TRBD1 identical over 10 bases. The length of the CDR3 is 14 residues. V was clipped by 5 bases and J by 5 bases; unmatched bases: 3. CDR1 and CDR2 (germline): KGHSH, LQKENI. CDR3 in DNA: TGTGCCAGCTCAGGGGGGACAGGGGATCAGCCCCAGCATTTT. Translating it yields CASSGGTGDQPQHF.

This clone has only one observation. V is TRBV5-4 and J is TRBJ2-1; 9 nucleotides line up with TRBD2. The J segment lost 8 bases and the V segment lost 0 bases, leaving 6 bases of the junction unmatched. The CDR3 consists of 15 residues. The germline CDR1 and CDR2 sequences are SGHNT and YYREEE (reference sequence). The CDR3 spells CASSLESSGIHEQFF. DNA for the CDR3: TGTGCCAGCAGCTTGGAGTCTAGCGGGATCCATGAGCAGTTCTTC.

This chain links TRBV15 with TRBJ1-3, with 8 bases lining up with TRBD1. V trimming: 1 base; J trimming: 2 bases; junction bases outside the gene matches: 1. CDR1 is LNHNV and CDR2 is YYDKDF in the germline V gene (reference sequence). The CDR3 totals 15 residues. The CDR3 reads CATSRAGGTGNTIYF. CDR3 nucleotides: TGTGCCACCAGCAGAGCAGGGGGCACTGGAAACACCATATATTTT.

V is TRBV21-1 and J is TRBJ2-2; the D call of TRBD2 is as the table states it, not checked on the DNA. TRBV21-1 is annotated as a pseudogene. The CDR3 sequence is 18 residues long. CDR3 sequence reads: CASSKWQTGLVNTGELFF. The CDR3 DNA follows: TGTGCCAGCAGCAAGTGGCAGACGGGACTAGTCAACACCGGGGAGCTGTTTTTT.

Points on this clone: Other DNA sequences from this sample encode an identical CDR3 as well. The V call is TRBV28, the J call TRBJ2-2, with D hard to call. CDR3 size: 12 residues. Germline CDR1 reads MDHEN; CDR2 reads SYDVKM. The V and J ends lost 2 bases and 5 bases respectively, with 3 bases between them. CDR3 DNA sequence: TGTGCCAGCAGTTTAGGGACCGGGGAGCTGTTTTTT. This sequence encodes CASSLGTGELFF.

This clone was picked up one time. V and J are TRBV10-3 and TRBJ2-3; D unclear. Germline CDR1 ENHRY, CDR2 SYGVKD. CDR3 length: 14 amino acids. V lost 4 bases and J 1 base, leaving 9 bases between the germline ends. The DNA of the CDR3 is TGTGCCATCAGTGGGACCCATGGCACAGATACGCAGTATTTT. As protein: CAISGTHGTDTQYF.

This sequence joins TRBV7-9 and TRBJ1-1, with D uncertain. The V gene's germline CDR1 is SEHNR and CDR2 FQNEAQ (reference sequence). The CDR3 has 11 amino acids. Trimming pared 5 bases from V and 5 bases from J, leaving 6 bases between. In DNA form, the CDR3 reads TGTGCCAGCAGCATACTTACTGAAGCTTTCTTT. Protein: CASSILTEAFF.

This chain links TRBV7-9 with TRBJ1-5; no reliable D call. This CDR3 is built from 14 residues. V was trimmed by 1 base and J by 5 bases, leaving 9 bases between them. CDR1 is SEHNR and CDR2 is FQNEAQ in the germline V gene (reference sequence). Here the CDR3 reads CASSLESQDQPQHF. DNA for the CDR3: TGTGCCAGCAGCTTAGAATCGCAGGATCAGCCCCAGCATTTT.

This chain links TRBV29-1 with TRBJ2-3; 9 bases align to TRBD2. Germline loops: CDR1 SQVTM, CDR2 ANQGSEA. The junction had 7 bases not matched to a gene; V was cut back by 3 bases and J by 0 bases. The CDR3 loop spans 16 amino acids. CDR3 loop: CSVEVLAGPSTDTQYF. CDR3 in DNA: TGCAGCGTTGAGGTCCTAGCGGGGCCAAGCACAGATACGCAGTATTTT.

The chain recombines TRBV9 with TRBJ2-2; D gene uncertain. The V gene lost 0 bases and the J gene lost 8 bases, with 8 bases spanning the gap. The length of the CDR3 is 13 residues. Germline CDR1 is SGDLS and CDR2 is YYNGEE. Here the CDR3 DNA reads TGTGCCAGCAGCGTAGGGCCACCAGGGGAGCTGTTTTTT. Amino acid sequence: CASSVGPPGELFF.

The CDR3 DNA reads TGTGCCAGCAGGGAGGAGGCAGCGGGGAACTACGAGCAGTACTTC. This translates into CASREEAAGNYEQYF. The V call is TRBV2, the J call TRBJ2-7, with TRBD2 matching 7 bases. CDR1 and CDR2 from the germline V gene are SNHLY and FYNNEI. Trimming took 6 bases from V and 3 from J; bases not matched to a gene: 11. The CDR3 is made up of 15 amino acids. The whole variable domain, filled in from reference TRBV2 and TRBJ2-7, reads EPEVTQTPSHQVTQMGQEVILRCVPISNHLYFYWYRQILGQKVEFLVSFYNNEISEKSEIFDDQFSVERPDGSNFTLKIRSTKLEDSAMYFCASREEAAGNYEQYFGPGTRLTVT.

This chain links TRBV5-3 with TRBJ2-2, with D possibly TRBD2 on 5 matching bases. TRBV5-3 is an ORF for which the function is uncertain. V was shortened by 0 bases and J by 6 bases, with 12 bases between the two germline ends. The CDR3 is made up of 15 amino acids. CDR3 in DNA: TGTGCCAGAAGCTTGGAACAGAGGGTGTCCGGGGAGCTGTTTTTT. Its protein is CARSLEQRVSGELFF.

The chain combines TRBV5-4 with TRBJ2-7; 10 nucleotides line up with TRBD2. J lost 2 bases, V lost 4 bases, and 18 bases had no gene match. Germline V gives CDR1 SGHNT, CDR2 YYREEE (reference sequence). This CDR3 has 19 residues. CDR3 sequence: CASSNRRLAGALKAYEQYF. The CDR3 DNA reads TGTGCCAGCAGCAACCGGCGGCTAGCGGGAGCCTTAAAAGCCTACGAGCAGTACTTC.

The chain employs TRBV28 and TRBJ1-1; D gene uncertain. The CDR3 is made up of 10 amino acids. With 10 bases removed from V and 0 bases from J, the gap between germline ends came to 3 bases. The germline V gene encodes CDR1 MDHEN and CDR2 SYDVKM. The CDR3 sequence is CATLNTEAFF. The CDR3 DNA reads TGTGCCACCTTGAACACTGAAGCTTTCTTT.

The V gene is TRBV19, the J gene TRBJ2-7; 7 nucleotides match TRBD2. The germline V gene has CDR1 LNHDA and CDR2 SQIVND (reference sequence). The CDR3 is 14 residues long. V lost 2 bases to trimming and J lost 3 bases; unmatched junction nucleotides: 4. Here the CDR3 reads CASSIHGRFYEQYF. CDR3 DNA: TGTGCCAGTAGTATACACGGGAGGTTCTACGAGCAGTACTTC.

This chain connects TRBV7-9 to TRBJ1-2; 8 nucleotides agree with TRBD1. Trimming cost V 1 base and J 4 bases; bases outside gene matches: 5. The CDR3 covers 15 residues. CDR1 and CDR2 from the germline V gene are SEHNR and FQNEAQ (reference sequence). The CDR3 reads CASSLERTGPYGYTF. CDR3 bases: TGTGCCAGCAGCTTAGAGCGGACAGGGCCCTATGGCTACACCTTC.